The entry below gives a single TCR beta chain sequence along with its context. This table comes from immunoSEQ multiplex PCR, and its TCRdb copy is limited to in-frame clones, with some not included. The table shows about 240,000 clones, with 86% occurring only once. This entry is derived from a study of blood T cell repertoires in COVID-19. Germline lookup yields CDR1 MNHEY and CDR2 SVGAGI. V lost 7 bases and J 5 bases, leaving 11 bases between the germline ends. CDR3 length: 13 amino acids. The chain carries TRBV6-5 and TRBJ2-2, with D hard to call. This sequence was found in a woman in her 30s who had recovered from COVID-19. Source material: peripheral blood. CDR3 nucleotides: TGTGCCAGCAATCGTTACTTGACCGGGGAGCTGTTTTTT. Translation: CASNRYLTGELFF.